This TCR beta chain was sequenced for a study of blood T cell repertoires in COVID-19. As for the study in general: Acute and convalescent COVID-19 samples came from the United States, Italy and Spain. T cells, B-cell-depleted T cells, or PBMCs supplied cDNA or gDNA.

Original handling: Scientists estimated how many nucleated cells there were by amplifying reference gene primers. The table came from immunoSEQ multiplex PCR; TCRdb's copy has only in-frame clones and leaves some out. V, J and clone size derive from that table, while D and trimming were established from the DNA sequence. The sample lists 200,000 to 300,000 clones, 70% to 90% occurring once. Seattle patients were enrolled while actively infected and followed longitudinally. The source material was peripheral blood. This sequence was found in a woman aged 25 to 45 with COVID-19, enrolled during active disease.

This chain's CDR3 is CASSLAGTGSIYEQFF. CDR3 DNA: TGTGCCAGCAGCTTAGCCGGGACAGGGAGTATCTATGAGCAGTTCTTC. The chain recombines TRBV7-2 with TRBJ2-1; 9 bases are shared with TRBD1. With 0 bases clipped from V and 8 bases from J, the junction kept 8 bases outside the gene matches. The CDR3 spans 16 residues. In germline, CDR1 is SGHTA, CDR2 FQGNSA.